The clone carrying this TCR beta chain has a handful of counts. The antigen is not known. Trimming took off 7 bases at V and 5 bases at J, with 7 bases between the two ends. The CDR3 has 11 amino acids. Germline-derived CDR1 and CDR2 are MGHDK and SYGVNS. These data are taken from a study of blood T cells in healthy people across ages. General study findings and limits: TCR beta diversity, measured per million T cells, fell in a roughly linear way with age. Donor CMV infection status was unknown, possibly confounding age-related changes in expanded clonotypes.

A second PCR of 7 to 11 cycles used a sample-barcoded 5' primer and a J-beta primer mix. TCRdb processed the 5' RACE reads anew with MiXCR; each CDR3 protein has one entry. Found here are about a million distinct CDR3 sequences, about two fifths of them singletons; the top ten hold roughly 14%. This clonotype was sampled from a man younger than 35 in good health. The specimen sequenced was blood. The chain employs TRBV25-1 and TRBJ2-3; D is undetermined. DNA of the CDR3: TGTGCCAGCATGCGGATAGATACGCAGTATTTT. It codes for CASMRIDTQYF.